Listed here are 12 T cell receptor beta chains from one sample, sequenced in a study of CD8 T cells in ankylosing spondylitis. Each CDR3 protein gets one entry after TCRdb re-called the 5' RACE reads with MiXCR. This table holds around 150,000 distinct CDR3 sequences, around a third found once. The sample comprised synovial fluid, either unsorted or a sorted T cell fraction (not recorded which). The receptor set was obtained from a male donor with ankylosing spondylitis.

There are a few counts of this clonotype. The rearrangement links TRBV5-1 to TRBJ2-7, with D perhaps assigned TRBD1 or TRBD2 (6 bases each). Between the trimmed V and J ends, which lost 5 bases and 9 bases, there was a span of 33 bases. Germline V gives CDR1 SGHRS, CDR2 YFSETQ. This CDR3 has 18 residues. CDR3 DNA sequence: TGCGCCAGCAGTGAGTTGGTGGGGGCGGGACAAGGTGACGGAGGGCAGTACTTC. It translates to CASSELVGAGQGDGGQYF.

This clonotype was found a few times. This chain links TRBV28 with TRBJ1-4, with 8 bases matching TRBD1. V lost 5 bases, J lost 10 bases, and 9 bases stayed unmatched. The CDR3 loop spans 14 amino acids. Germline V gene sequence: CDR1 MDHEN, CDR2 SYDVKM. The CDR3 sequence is CASSRRQGFAKLFF. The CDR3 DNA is TGTGCCAGCAGTCGTAGACAGGGGTTTGCAAAACTGTTTTTT.

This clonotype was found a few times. Written as DNA, the CDR3 is TGTGCCAGCAGTGAAGAAATGAACACTGAAGCTTTCTTT. Protein sequence: CASSEEMNTEAFF. The rearrangement joins TRBV2 to TRBJ1-1; D not resolved. The CDR3 sequence is 13 residues long. The V gene's germline CDR1 is SNHLY and CDR2 FYNNEI. Deletions cut 1 base from V and 0 bases from J, with 3 bases between.

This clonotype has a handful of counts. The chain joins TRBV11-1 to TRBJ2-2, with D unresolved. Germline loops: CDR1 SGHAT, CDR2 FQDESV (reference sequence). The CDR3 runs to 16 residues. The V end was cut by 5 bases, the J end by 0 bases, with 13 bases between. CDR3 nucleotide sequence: TGTGCCAGCAGCCTTTTGTTCGGGCCGAACACCGGGGAGCTGTTTTTT. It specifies CASSLLFGPNTGELFF.

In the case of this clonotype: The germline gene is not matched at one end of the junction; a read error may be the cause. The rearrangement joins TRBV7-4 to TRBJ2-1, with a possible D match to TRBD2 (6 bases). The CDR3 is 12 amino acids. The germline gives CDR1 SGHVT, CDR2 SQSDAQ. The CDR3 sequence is CASSRRWTKGLF. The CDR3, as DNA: TGTGCCAGCAGCCGTCGATGGACTAAGGGCCTCTTC.

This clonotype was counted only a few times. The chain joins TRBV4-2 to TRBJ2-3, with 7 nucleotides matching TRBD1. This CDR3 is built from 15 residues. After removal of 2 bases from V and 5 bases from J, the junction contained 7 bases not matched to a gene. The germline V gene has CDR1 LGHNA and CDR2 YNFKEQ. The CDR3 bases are TGTGCCAGCAGCCAAACAAGGGGGCGAGGAGATACGCAGTATTTT. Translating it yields CASSQTRGRGDTQYF.

CDR3 sequence (DNA): TGCAGTGCTAACGACAGGGGGTTAACAATGAACACTGAAGCTTTCTTT. Translation: CSANDRGLTMNTEAFF. The V and J genes are TRBV20-1 and TRBJ1-1; 9 bases match TRBD1. Looked up from germline, CDR1 is DFQATT and CDR2 is SNEGSKA (reference sequence). The CDR3 contains 16 residues. V dropped 4 bases and J dropped 0; count of bases not matched to a gene: 9.

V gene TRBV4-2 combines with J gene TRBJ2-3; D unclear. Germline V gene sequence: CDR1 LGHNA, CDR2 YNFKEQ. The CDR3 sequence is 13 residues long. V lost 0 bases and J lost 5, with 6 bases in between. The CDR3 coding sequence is TGTGCCAGCAGCCAAGATAGAAGAGATACGCAGTATTTT. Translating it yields CASSQDRRDTQYF.

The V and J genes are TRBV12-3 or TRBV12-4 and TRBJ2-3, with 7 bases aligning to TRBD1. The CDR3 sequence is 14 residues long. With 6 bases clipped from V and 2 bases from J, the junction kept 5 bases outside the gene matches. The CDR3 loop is CASRRQGPTDTQYF. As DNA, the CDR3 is TGTGCCAGCAGGAGACAGGGACCCACAGATACGCAGTATTTT.

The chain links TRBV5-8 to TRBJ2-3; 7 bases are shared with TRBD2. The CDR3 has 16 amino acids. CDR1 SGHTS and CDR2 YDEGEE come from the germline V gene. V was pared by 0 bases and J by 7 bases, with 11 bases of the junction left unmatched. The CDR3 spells CASSLGGGLSIHTQYF. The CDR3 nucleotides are TGTGCCAGCAGCTTGGGTGGGGGACTATCGATCCATACGCAGTATTTT.

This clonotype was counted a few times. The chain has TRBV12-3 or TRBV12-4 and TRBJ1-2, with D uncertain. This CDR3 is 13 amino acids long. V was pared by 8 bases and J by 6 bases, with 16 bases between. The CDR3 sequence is CASGLSGSHGYTF. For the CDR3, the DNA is TGTGCCAGCGGCCTCAGTGGGAGTCATGGCTACACCTTC.

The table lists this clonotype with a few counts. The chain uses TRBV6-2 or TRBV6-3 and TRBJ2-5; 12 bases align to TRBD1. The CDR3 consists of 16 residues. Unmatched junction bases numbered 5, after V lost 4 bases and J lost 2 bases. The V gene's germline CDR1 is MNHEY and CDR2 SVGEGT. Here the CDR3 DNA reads TGTGCCAGCAGTTCCCGGGACAGGGGGCCTCAAGAGACCCAGTACTTC. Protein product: CASSSRDRGPQETQYF.